This T cell receptor (beta chain) was observed in a study of read filtering for tumor transcriptome and immune sequencing. Bone marrow was sampled from every patient at the time of active disease. The library was built from roughly 400 ng RNA with molecular barcoded adaptors for alpha/delta and beta/gamma chains. TCRdb redid the calling of the reads with MiXCR, one entry per CDR3 protein. The sample includes fewer than 150,000 distinct CDR3 sequences, roughly 13% of them seen just once. V dropped 0 bases and J dropped 4; count of bases not matched to a gene: 3. This CDR3 comprises 15 residues. The sample holds many counts of this clonotype.

This sequence was found in a donor at least 40 years old with multiple myeloma. The specimen sequenced was a population of CD138-negative cells sorted from bone marrow. The gene calls are TRBV12-3 or TRBV12-4 and TRBJ2-1, with 7 positions matching TRBD1. CDR3 loop: CASSLAGTVYNEQFF. DNA of the CDR3: TGTGCCAGCAGTTTAGCGGGGACAGTTTACAATGAGCAGTTCTTC.